This note documents a single TCR beta chain sequence. Its antigen is not known. The sample belongs to a study of T-cell memory formation after mild COVID-19. Researchers used 5'RACE with constant-segment primers to make TCR alpha and TCR beta cDNA libraries that carry sample barcodes and UMIs. In TCRdb, the 5' RACE reads were re-called with MiXCR into one record per CDR3 protein. Among some 110,000 distinct CDR3 sequences, 15% to 20% were seen once, and the ten largest hold 28%. Trimming left V 2 bases short and J 4 bases short, with 13 bases between. CDR3 length: 15 residues. Germline lookup yields CDR1 MNHEY and CDR2 SVGAGI. Notes on the study in general: Cross-reactive memory apparently joined, as some responding clones appeared in pre-infection memory. Among CD4+ contracting clones, most were CM and EM, and CD8+ ones EMRA.

The chain recombines TRBV6-5 with TRBJ2-3, with D tentatively TRBD1 (7 bases). The clonotype originates from an adult woman who had mild COVID-19 (a few samples of this study predate the infection). Cell type and time point are not known. The specimen sequenced was PBMCs or a T cell subset sorted from them (not recorded which). CDR3 sequence: CASSYARGAADTQYF. DNA of the CDR3: TGTGCCAGCAGTTACGCCAGGGGGGCCGCAGATACGCAGTATTTT.